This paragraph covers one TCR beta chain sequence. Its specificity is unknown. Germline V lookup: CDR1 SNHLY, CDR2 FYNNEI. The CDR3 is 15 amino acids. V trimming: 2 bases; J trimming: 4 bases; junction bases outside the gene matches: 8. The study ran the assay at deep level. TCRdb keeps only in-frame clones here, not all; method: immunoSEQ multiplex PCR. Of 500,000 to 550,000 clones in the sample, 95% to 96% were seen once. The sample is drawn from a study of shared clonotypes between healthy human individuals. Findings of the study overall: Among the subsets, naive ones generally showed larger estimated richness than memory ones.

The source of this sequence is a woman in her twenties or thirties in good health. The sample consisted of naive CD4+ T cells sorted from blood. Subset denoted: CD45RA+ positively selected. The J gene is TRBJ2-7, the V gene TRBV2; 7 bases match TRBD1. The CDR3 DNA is TGTGCCAGCAGTGAACAGGGGGTACGGGTTTACGAGCAGTACTTC. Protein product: CASSEQGVRVYEQYF.